These T cell receptor beta chains were read from a single sample in a study of tumor and adjacent non-tumor tissue in lung cancer. TCRdb reanalysed the multiplex PCR reads using MiXCR and keeps one entry per CDR3 protein. In the table there are about 140,000 distinct CDR3 sequences, 60% to 70% of which are singletons. Sequencing used lung tumor tissue. These receptors all come from a man aged 60 to 69 with small cell lung cancer. Both conserved end residues are part of each CDR3. Fields, in order: clone size, V gene, CDR3 protein. Clone size is stated in some rows and not others, as once, few, many or a class when expanded.

>.|TRBV4-1
CASSPVERDYNEQFF
>once|TRBV6-1
CASSGTSGRASLPDTQCF
>many|TRBV20-1
CSAQSSADTQYF
>.|TRBV5-4
CVSSFPSGGNEQFF
>.|TRBV12-3/TRBV12-4
CAGRYGVVSPLHF
>.|TRBV13
CASSSGYYGCTF
>once|TRBV7-9
CTSSFRAALYTEQFF
>once|TRBV29-1
CIVVRGAGIEAFF
>.|TRBV12-3/TRBV12-4
CVSSSPPPGTDTQYF
>few|TRBV28
CASSLVQYNSPLHF
>.|TRBV11-3
CANSKRAAETQYF
>.|TRBV5-4
CASSSGGGSGETQYF
>.|TRBV20-1
CSARRYQETRYF
>few|TRBV6-5
CVSRGVGPNTGELFF
>once|TRBV20-1
CRARDLDAESFF
>once|TRBV6-2/TRBV6-3
CISSTGTSVTDTQYF
>.|TRBV6-4
CASSDSTKGGYLEKLFF
>.|TRBV24-1
CATSDLRTGSHEQYF
>.|TRBV20-1
CSAKAGVSTDTQYF
>.|TRBV6-2/TRBV6-3
CASSYAGDPETLYF
>.|TRBV12-3/TRBV12-4
CASSLVASNEQFF
>few|TRBV6-6
CASSSNGQSYEQYF
>medium-sized|TRBV6-5
CASSYKGRITEAFF
>once|TRBV20-1
CSDRAGGARETQYF
>.|TRBV7-9
CASSLQLNTEAFF
>.|TRBV12-3/TRBV12-4
CASSYRPKAGANVLTF
>.|TRBV29-1
CSVEEGPRGGCYTF
>.|TRBV19
CASSIRPGLAGAVAATDTQYF